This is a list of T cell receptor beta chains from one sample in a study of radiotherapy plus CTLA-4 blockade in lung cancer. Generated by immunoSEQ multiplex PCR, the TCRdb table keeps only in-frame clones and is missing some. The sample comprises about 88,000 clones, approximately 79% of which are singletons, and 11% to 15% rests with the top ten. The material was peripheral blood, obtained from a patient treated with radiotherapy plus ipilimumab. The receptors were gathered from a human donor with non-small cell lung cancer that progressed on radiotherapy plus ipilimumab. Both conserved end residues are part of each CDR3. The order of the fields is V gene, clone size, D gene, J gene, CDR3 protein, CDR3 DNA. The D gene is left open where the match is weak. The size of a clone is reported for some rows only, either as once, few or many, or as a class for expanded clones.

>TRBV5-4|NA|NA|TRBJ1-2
CASSSKTELYGYTF
TGTGCCAGCAGCTCGAAGACAGAACTCTATGGCTACACCTTC
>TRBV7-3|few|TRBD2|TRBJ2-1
CASSLKGTGAGTSGLNEQFF
TGTGCCAGCAGCTTAAAGGGGACAGGAGCCGGGACTAGCGGTTTGAATGAGCAGTTCTTC
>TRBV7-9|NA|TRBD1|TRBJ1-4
CASSPYLTGGDEKLFF
TGTGCCAGCAGCCCGTATCTGACAGGGGGCGATGAAAAACTGTTTTTT
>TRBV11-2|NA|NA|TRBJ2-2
CASSLEPESANTGELFF
TGTGCCAGCAGCTTAGAGCCGGAGAGCGCGAACACCGGGGAGCTGTTTTTT
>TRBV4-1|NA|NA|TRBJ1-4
CASSQGRGGTDRGQKLFF
TGCGCCAGCAGCCAGGGGAGGGGGGGCACCGACCGGGGACAAAAACTGTTTTTT
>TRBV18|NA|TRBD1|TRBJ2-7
CASSLILGQGDEQYF
TGTGCCAGCTCACTTATCTTAGGACAGGGGGACGAGCAGTACTTC
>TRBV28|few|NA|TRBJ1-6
CASSLSGGTNSPLHF
TGTGCCAGCAGTTTATCCGGTGGGACCAATTCACCCCTCCACTTT
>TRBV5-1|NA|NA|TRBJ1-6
CASSLEGGKKNSPLHF
TGCGCCAGCAGCTTGGAAGGGGGAAAGAAGAATTCACCCCTCCACTTT
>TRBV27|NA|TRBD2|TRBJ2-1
CASRFGTSGRNEQFF
TGTGCCAGCAGATTCGGGACTAGCGGGAGAAATGAGCAGTTCTTC
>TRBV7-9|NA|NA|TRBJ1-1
CASSPQGGGTEAFF
TGTGCCAGCAGCCCTCAGGGAGGTGGAACTGAAGCTTTCTTT
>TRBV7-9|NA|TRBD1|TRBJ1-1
CASSLGTGDPNTEAFF
TGTGCCAGCAGCTTAGGGACAGGGGACCCGAACACTGAAGCTTTCTTT
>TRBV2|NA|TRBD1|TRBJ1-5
CASSGQGSDQPQHF
TGTGCCAGCAGCGGACAGGGGAGTGATCAGCCCCAGCATTTT
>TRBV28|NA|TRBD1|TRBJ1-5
CASSRTGVGNQPQHF
TGTGCCAGCAGTAGGACAGGGGTTGGCAATCAGCCCCAGCATTTT
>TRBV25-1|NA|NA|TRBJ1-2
CASSPGGGRGYTF
TGTGCCAGCAGTCCGGGTGGGGGACGTGGCTACACCTTC
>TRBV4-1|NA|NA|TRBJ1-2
CASSQVGQPGGYTF
TGCGCCAGCAGCCAAGTGGGCCAGCCGGGCGGCTACACCTTC
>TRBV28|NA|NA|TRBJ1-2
CASSLEGSRGYTF
TGTGCCAGCAGTTTAGAGGGGAGCCGGGGCTACACCTTC
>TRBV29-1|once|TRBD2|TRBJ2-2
CSVEVGLAGTGELFF
TGCAGCGTTGAAGTGGGACTAGCAGGGACCGGGGAGCTGTTTTTT
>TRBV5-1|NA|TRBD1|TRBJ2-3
CASSFGQGAWDTQYF
TGCGCCAGCAGCTTCGGACAGGGGGCATGGGATACGCAGTATTTT
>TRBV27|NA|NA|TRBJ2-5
CASSLLGGRGETQYF
TGTGCCAGCAGTTTATTGGGGGGTAGAGGAGAGACCCAGTACTTC
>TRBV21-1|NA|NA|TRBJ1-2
CASTPGRPNYGYTF
TGTGCCAGCACCCCGGGGAGGCCTAACTATGGCTACACCTTC
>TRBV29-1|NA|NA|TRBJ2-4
CSVGGTANFQYF
TGCAGCGTGGGAGGGACAGCTAATTTTCAGTACTTC
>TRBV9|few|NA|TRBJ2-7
CASSSRSLDSYEQYF
TGTGCCAGCAGCTCCCGCAGTTTGGACAGCTACGAGCAGTACTTC
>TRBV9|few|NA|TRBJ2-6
CALFTGPSGANVLTF
TGTGCCCTTTTCACAGGTCCCTCTGGGGCCAACGTCCTGACTTTC
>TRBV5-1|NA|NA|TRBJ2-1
CASSLGGAPNEQFF
TGTGCCAGCAGCTTGGGGGGGGCCCCCAATGAGCAGTTCTTC
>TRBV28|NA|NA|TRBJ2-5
CASRVAFQETQYF
TGTGCCAGCAGGGTGGCTTTTCAAGAGACCCAGTACTTC
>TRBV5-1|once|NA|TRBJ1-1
CASSLGMANTEAFF
TGCGCCAGCAGCTTAGGGATGGCGAACACTGAAGCTTTCTTT
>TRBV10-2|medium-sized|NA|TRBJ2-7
CASQRGDGTYEQYF
TGCGCCAGCCAAAGAGGGGACGGGACCTACGAGCAGTACTTC
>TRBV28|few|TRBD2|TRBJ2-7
CASSSRLAGTYEQYF
TGTGCCAGCAGTTCGCGACTAGCGGGGACCTACGAGCAGTACTTC
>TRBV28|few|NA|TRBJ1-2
CASSLGPTEGIVRYGYTF
TGTGCCAGCAGTTTAGGGCCCACGGAAGGGATAGTACGCTATGGCTACACCTTC
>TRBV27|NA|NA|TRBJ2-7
CASSQALPSRQSAYEQYF
TGTGCCAGCAGCCAAGCCCTCCCCAGTAGACAGTCCGCCTACGAGCAGTACTTC
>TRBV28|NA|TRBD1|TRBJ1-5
CASSLTGGRNQPQHF
TGTGCCAGCAGTTTAACAGGGGGCCGGAATCAGCCCCAGCATTTT
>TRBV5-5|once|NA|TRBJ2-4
CASSTLGGTTALAKNIQYF
TGTGCCAGCAGCACCCTAGGGGGGACAACGGCCCTAGCCAAAAACATTCAGTACTTC
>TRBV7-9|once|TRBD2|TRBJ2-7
CASSLGGGPYEQYF
TGTGCCAGCAGCTTGGGGGGAGGGCCCTACGAGCAGTACTTC
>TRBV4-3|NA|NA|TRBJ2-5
CASSQDRQGGTQYF
TGCGCCAGCAGCCAAGATCGGCAGGGAGGGACCCAGTACTTC
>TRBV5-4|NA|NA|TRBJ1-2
CASSPQGDYGYTF
TGTGCCAGCAGCCCGCAGGGTGACTATGGCTACACCTTC
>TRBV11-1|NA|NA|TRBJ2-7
CASSFGRNGEQYF
TGTGCCAGCAGCTTTGGGAGGAATGGAGAGCAGTACTTC
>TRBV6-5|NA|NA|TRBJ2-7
CASSQHPYEQYF
TGTGCCAGCAGCCAGCACCCCTACGAGCAGTACTTC
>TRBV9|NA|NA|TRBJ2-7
CASSAHPGLTYEQYF
TGTGCCAGCAGCGCCCACCCTGGCCTGACATACGAGCAGTACTTC
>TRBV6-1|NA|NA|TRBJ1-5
CASRGPFNQPQHF
TGTGCCAGCAGGGGGCCTTTTAATCAGCCCCAGCATTTT
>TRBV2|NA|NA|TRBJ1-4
CASTLIRATNEKLFF
TGTGCCAGCACGCTGATAAGGGCAACTAATGAAAAACTGTTTTTT
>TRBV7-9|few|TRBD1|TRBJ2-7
CASSSGTGAYEQYF
TGTGCCAGCAGCTCCGGGACAGGGGCCTACGAGCAGTACTTC
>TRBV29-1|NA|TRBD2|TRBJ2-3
CSAHPGLAPDTQYF
TGCAGCGCTCATCCGGGACTAGCACCAGATACGCAGTATTTT
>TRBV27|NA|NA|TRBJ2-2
CASSYLNTGELFF
TGTGCCAGCAGTTACTTGAACACCGGGGAGCTGTTTTTT
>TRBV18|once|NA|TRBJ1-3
CASSPQGRDTIYF
TGTGCCAGCTCACCACAGGGGAGAGACACCATATATTTT
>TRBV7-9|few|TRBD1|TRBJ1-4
CASSLGVDRVEKLFF
TGTGCCAGCAGCTTAGGAGTGGACAGGGTTGAAAAACTGTTTTTT
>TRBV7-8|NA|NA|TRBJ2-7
CASSPGDGSSYEQYF
TGTGCCAGCAGCCCAGGGGACGGTAGCTCCTACGAGCAGTACTTC
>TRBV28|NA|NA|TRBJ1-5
CASSRGQPQHF
TGTGCCAGCAGCCGAGGGCAGCCCCAGCATTTT
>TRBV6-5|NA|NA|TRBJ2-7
CASSYPPGPRPWQYF
TGTGCCAGCAGTTACCCGCCCGGGCCTCGGCCGTGGCAGTACTTC
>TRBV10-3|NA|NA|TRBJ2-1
CAISESTRPVQFF
TGTGCCATCAGTGAGTCGACCCGGCCTGTACAGTTCTTC
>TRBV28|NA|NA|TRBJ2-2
CASRQGLGGTGELFF
TGTGCCAGCAGGCAGGGGTTAGGAGGAACCGGGGAGCTGTTTTTT
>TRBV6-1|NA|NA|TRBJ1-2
CASSEGGALNYGYTF
TGTGCCAGCAGTGAAGGGGGAGCCCTTAACTATGGCTACACCTTC
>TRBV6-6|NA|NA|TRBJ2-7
CASSSNNRDQYEQYF
TGTGCCAGCAGTTCTAATAACCGGGATCAATACGAGCAGTACTTC
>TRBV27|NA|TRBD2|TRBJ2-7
CASSLTAGAGEQYF
TGTGCCAGCAGTTTAACAGCGGGAGCGGGCGAGCAGTACTTC
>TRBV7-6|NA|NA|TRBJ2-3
CASSPSIGGTDTQYF
TGTGCCAGCAGCCCCTCGATCGGCGGGACAGATACGCAGTATTTT
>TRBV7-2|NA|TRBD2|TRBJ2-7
CASSLGASGGERQYF
TGTGCCAGCAGCTTAGGGGCCAGCGGGGGGGAACGTCAGTACTTC
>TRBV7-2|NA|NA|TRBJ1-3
CASSSRTVDSGNTIYF
TGTGCCAGCAGCTCGAGGACGGTCGACTCTGGAAACACCATATATTTT